A selection of T cell receptor beta chains follows, all from one sample in a study of cytomegalovirus exposure and HLA in healthy donors. Data came from immunoSEQ multiplex PCR; TCRdb stores just in-frame clones and leaves some out. The sample data list around 50,000 clones. What was sequenced was PBMCs. These receptors came from a male donor in good health and CMV-seropositive. Each CDR3 is given with its conserved first and last residue. D genes are given only for firm matches.

v_gene	d_gene	j_gene	CDR3nt	CDR3aa
TRBV30	-	TRBJ2-3	TGTGCCTGGAGTGTACTGGTTTCAGATACGCAGTATTTT	CAWSVLVSDTQYF
TRBV2	TRBD2	TRBJ2-6	TGTGCCAGCACGGGGGGGCCCGACTCTGGGGCCAACGTCCTGACTTTC	CASTGGPDSGANVLTF
TRBV5-1	-	TRBJ2-1	TGCGCCAGCAGCTTGGTTACGCCAGCCTACAATGAGCAGTTCTTC	CASSLVTPAYNEQFF
TRBV19	-	TRBJ2-1	TGTGCCAGTAGTATAGGGCGGCTCCCGAATGAGCAGTTCTTC	CASSIGRLPNEQFF
TRBV7-2	-	TRBJ2-6	TGTGCCAGCAGCCGTATGTCTGGGGCCAACGTCCTGACTTTC	CASSRMSGANVLTF
TRBV15	TRBD1	TRBJ2-7	TGTGCCACCAGCAGGTGGGGACAGGCAGAGGGCGAGCAGTACTTC	CATSRWGQAEGEQYF
TRBV11-1	TRBD2	TRBJ2-7	TGTGCCAGCAGCTTAGCGGTGTCCCTGGTGCCTAGCGGAACCTACGAGCAGTACTTC	CASSLAVSLVPSGTYEQYF
TRBV5-1	-	TRBJ2-5	TGCGCCAGCAGCGCAAACTCCGGGGGACGTCAAGAGACCCAGTACTTC	CASSANSGGRQETQYF
TRBV28	TRBD1	TRBJ1-2	TGTGCCAGCAGTTTAGGGACAGGGCCTGGCTACACCTTC	CASSLGTGPGYTF
TRBV19	-	TRBJ1-1	TGTGCCAGTAGTATCCGACAGAGCCTCACTGAAGCTTTCTTT	CASSIRQSLTEAFF
TRBV4-2	-	TRBJ2-2	TGTGCCAGCAGCCAATGGGACGGGGGGCCGGCCACCGGGGAGCTGTTTTTT	CASSQWDGGPATGELFF
TRBV19	-	TRBJ2-2	TGTGCCAGTAGTATTTCCAGGGCGAACACCGGGGAGCTGTTTTTT	CASSISRANTGELFF
TRBV9	-	TRBJ2-3	TGTGCCAGCAGCCCCCGGACTGGGGTCGGCACAGATACGCAGTATTTT	CASSPRTGVGTDTQYF
TRBV4-3	-	TRBJ2-3	TGCGCCAGCAGCCAAGATCGATGGGGGGGCACAGATACGCAGTATTTT	CASSQDRWGGTDTQYF
TRBV6-6	TRBD1	TRBJ1-1	TGTGCCAGCAGTCCCATCGACAGGGTGAAAGCTTTCTTT	CASSPIDRVKAFF
TRBV2	-	TRBJ2-5	TGTGCCAGCAGTGGGGCGTATCGGGAGACCCAGTACTTC	CASSGAYRETQYF
TRBV7-2	TRBD1	TRBJ2-3	TGTGCCAGCAGCGGGACAGGGGGCGGGCGCACAGATACGCAGTATTTT	CASSGTGGGRTDTQYF
TRBV7-8	-	TRBJ1-4	TGTGCCAGCAGCTCTCAGGGGTGGACGGATGAAAAACTGTTTTTT	CASSSQGWTDEKLFF
TRBV5-1	-	TRBJ1-2	TGCGCCAGCAGCTCGAGCCCCCAGGAAGACTATGGCTACACCTTC	CASSSSPQEDYGYTF
TRBV27	-	TRBJ1-6	TGTGCCAGCAGTTTTTCGCGGACTAGTTCACCCCTCCACTTT	CASSFSRTSSPLHF
TRBV5-4	TRBD1	TRBJ1-4	TGTGCCAGCAGCTTAGACAGGGGGCCTAATGAAAAACTGTTTTTT	CASSLDRGPNEKLFF
TRBV5-1	TRBD2	TRBJ2-5	TGCGCCTCGACACCTAGCGGGGGGGCCGGAGAGACCCAGTACTTC	CASTPSGGAGETQYF
TRBV4-1	-	TRBJ1-1	TGCGCCAGCAGCCAGGGCCGGACTGAAGCTTTCTTT	CASSQGRTEAFF
TRBV28	-	TRBJ2-2	TGTGCCAGCAGTTTAGCCTCCAGGGGAGAGCTGTTTTTT	CASSLASRGELFF
TRBV2	-	TRBJ2-4	TGTGCCAGCAATACTCTTGGGACTTTAGCCAAAAACATTCAGTACTTC	CASNTLGTLAKNIQYF
TRBV5-6	TRBD2	TRBJ2-4	TGTGCCAGTAGCTTGGCGGCTAGCGGGGGATTAAACATTCAGTACTTC	CASSLAASGGLNIQYF
TRBV11-2	-	TRBJ2-5	TGTGCCAGCAGGCCCCCAGACCAAGAGACCCAGTACTTC	CASRPPDQETQYF
TRBV7-2	TRBD1	TRBJ1-5	TGTGCCAGCAGCGCACAGGGGGCAGGGGGACAGCCCCAGCATTTT	CASSAQGAGGQPQHF
TRBV29-1	-	TRBJ2-3	TGCAGGGTCGGGGGACGCTTTACAGATACGCAGTATTTT	CRVGGRFTDTQYF
TRBV7-2	TRBD2	TRBJ2-7	TGTGCCAGCAGGGCCCCCAGCGGGGGCGTAACCTACGAGCAGTACTTC	CASRAPSGGVTYEQYF
TRBV5-1	TRBD1	TRBJ2-1	TGCGCCAGCAGCCTGTTGGACAGGGCCTACAATGAGCAGTTCTTC	CASSLLDRAYNEQFF
TRBV29-1	TRBD1	TRBJ2-6	TGCAGCGTTGTTTTGGCAGGGGGCGCGGATGGGGCCAACGTCCTGACTTTC	CSVVLAGGADGANVLTF
TRBV19	-	TRBJ2-1	TGTGCCAGTAGTATATTTGGCGGGTGGATAAATGAGCAGTTCTTC	CASSIFGGWINEQFF
TRBV7-2	-	TRBJ1-2	TGTGCCAGCAGCCCCCAGGGACTGTCAAACTATGGCTACACCTTC	CASSPQGLSNYGYTF
TRBV15	TRBD1	TRBJ2-1	TGTGCCACCAGCACCGGGACAGGGGCAATGATTGGGCAGTTCTTC	CATSTGTGAMIGQFF
TRBV27	-	TRBJ2-1	TGTGCCAGCAGCCTAATGGGGGGGGCCGTCAATGAGCAGTTCTTC	CASSLMGGAVNEQFF
TRBV7-9	-	TRBJ1-2	TGTGCCAGCAGCTTAGGTGAGGCGACAGCTACAGCTCATGAATTC	CASSLGEATATAHEF
TRBV12-1	-	TRBJ2-3	TGTGCCAGCAGCTCCCGGGACAGGGGGCCTACGCAGTATTTT	CASSSRDRGPTQYF
TRBV28	-	TRBJ2-4	TGTGCCAGCAGTCCCTTGGGACAAAGGGGAAACATTCAGTACTTC	CASSPLGQRGNIQYF
TRBV29-1	TRBD1	TRBJ2-7	TGCAGCGTGGAACGGGACAGGGGTTCCTACGAGCAGTACTTC	CSVERDRGSYEQYF
TRBV7-9	TRBD2	TRBJ2-3	TGTGCCAGCAGCCGGATAGGGACTAGCGGGGGGATTAGCACAGATACGCAGTATTTT	CASSRIGTSGGISTDTQYF
TRBV10-3	-	TRBJ1-2	TGTGCCATCAGTGTTAGTCCCCCGGCGGTAGCTAACTATGGCTACACCTTC	CAISVSPPAVANYGYTF
TRBV12-5	-	TRBJ2-3	TGTGCTAGTGGTTTGCGGGGCACAGATACGCAGTATTTT	CASGLRGTDTQYF